A single sample is the source of the 24 T cell receptor beta chains below, sequenced in a study of CXCR4 blockade with PD-1 therapy in pancreatic cancer. Here immunoSEQ multiplex PCR was the method, and the copy in TCRdb shows in-frame clones only, minus some. There are some 1,200 clones in the sample; 35% to 45% occur only once, and 15% to 20% lies in the top ten. Sequencing was performed on tumor tissue. The receptor set was obtained from a human donor with pancreatic ductal adenocarcinoma.

This clone is judged large (0.1 to 1%). The rearrangement joins TRBV6-8 to TRBJ2-1; D gene ambiguous. The germline V gene has CDR1 MNHGY and CDR2 SAAAGT. V was clipped by 2 bases and J by 3 bases, with 5 bases between them. The CDR3 loop spans 13 amino acids. CDR3 loop: CASSYVDYNEQFF. DNA for the CDR3: TGTGCCAGCAGTTACGTGGACTACAATGAGCAGTTCTTC.

By share of the sample, this clone is large. The V and J genes are TRBV6-8 and TRBJ1-1; D not certain. Germline V lookup: CDR1 MNHGY, CDR2 SAAAGT. V was cut by 5 bases and J by 3 bases, with 10 bases left in between. The CDR3 consists of 13 residues. The DNA for the CDR3 is TGTGCCAGCAGTATCCGGCAACACACTGAAGCTTTCTTT. This gives the protein CASSIRQHTEAFF.

This clone was counted between two and nine times. This rearrangement joins TRBV6-8 to TRBJ2-2, with 9 bases lining up with TRBD1. Per germline, CDR1 MNHGY and CDR2 SAAAGT. The CDR3 spans 19 residues. V lost 2 bases, J lost 0 bases, and 10 bases stayed unmatched. The CDR3 reads CASSYRGTGLSSNTGELFF. CDR3 DNA sequence: TGTGCCAGCAGTTACAGGGGGACAGGGCTTAGTTCGAACACCGGGGAGCTGTTTTTT.

This clone showed up just a few times. The chain is built from TRBV4-1 and TRBJ2-7; maybe TRBD1 (5 bases). V was cut by 4 bases and J by 3 bases, with 16 bases left in between. There are 15 residues in the CDR3. CDR1 is MGHRA and CDR2 is YSYEKL in the germline V gene. CDR3 bases: TGCGCCAGCAGCCCTCTCCGAGACAGTCGCTACGAGCAGTACTTC. Translated: CASSPLRDSRYEQYF.

This chain joins TRBV9 and TRBJ1-1, with a weak D call TRBD1 (5 bases). With 6 bases removed from V and 0 bases from J, the gap between germline ends came to 9 bases. The CDR3 contains 13 residues. Per germline, CDR1 SGDLS and CDR2 YYNGEE. The chain's CDR3 is CASTGLLNTEAFF. CDR3 nucleotides: TGTGCCAGCACGGGACTCTTGAACACTGAAGCTTTCTTT.

This clone was observed a few times. The chain couples TRBV2 to TRBJ1-1; a weak D match, TRBD1 (5 bases). Germline V CDR1 and CDR2: SNHLY, FYNNEI. The CDR3 runs to 14 residues. V was clipped by 6 bases and J by 0 bases, with 11 bases between them. CDR3 residues: CASSLGVVNTEAFF. CDR3 bases: TGTGCCAGCAGCCTAGGGGTAGTGAACACTGAAGCTTTCTTT.

This clone was observed once. The gene calls are TRBV19 and TRBJ1-4, with 9 nucleotides matching TRBD1. CDR1 is LNHDA and CDR2 is SQIVND in the germline V gene (reference sequence). The CDR3 sequence is 14 residues long. Unmatched junction bases numbered 4, after V lost 9 bases and J lost 2 bases. The CDR3 is CASHRGLTNEKLFF. The CDR3 DNA follows: TGTGCCAGCCACAGGGGGCTCACTAATGAAAAACTGTTTTTT.

The V call is TRBV11-3, the J call TRBJ1-1; 7 nucleotides line up with TRBD1. V lost 4 bases, J lost 7 bases, and 12 bases stayed unmatched. The germline gives CDR1 SGHNT, CDR2 YENEEA. The CDR3 loop spans 15 amino acids. Here the CDR3 DNA reads TGTGCCAGCAGCTCGACAGGGTTGGGGTACAGTGAAGCTTTCTTT. This gives the protein CASSSTGLGYSEAFF. Filled out from reference TRBV11-3 and TRBJ1-1, the complete variable domain reads EAGVVQSPRYKIIEKKQPVAFWCNPISGHNTLYWYLQNLGQGPELLIRYENEEAVDDSQLPKDRFSAERLKGVDSTLKIQPAELGDSAVYLCASSSTGLGYSEAFFGQGTRLTVV.

For this clone: At one of its ends the junction is not consistent with the germline gene, which may arise from a read error. The rearrangement links TRBV28 to TRBJ1-3; TRBD1 aligns across 10 bases. The germline V gene encodes CDR1 MDHEN and CDR2 SYDVKM. The CDR3 extends over 13 amino acids. The chain's CDR3 is CASSFRGRTGGSF. CDR3 in DNA: TGTGCCAGCAGTTTTCGGGGGCGGACAGGGGGAAGTTTT.

The V call is TRBV14, the J call TRBJ2-5; 10 bases are shared with TRBD1. Trimming removed 4 bases from V and 9 bases from J; junction bases left unmatched: 11. Per germline, CDR1 SGHDN and CDR2 FVKESK. The CDR3 is 15 amino acids. CDR3 DNA sequence: TGTGCCAGCAGCCTCCGGGACAGGGGCTCATCGGCCCAGTACTTC. It is translated as CASSLRDRGSSAQYF.

The chain links TRBV11-3 to TRBJ2-3; 9 nucleotides align to TRBD2. This CDR3 has 17 residues. The V segment lost 2 bases and the J segment 4 bases; nucleotides outside the gene matches: 10. The germline V gene has CDR1 SGHNT and CDR2 YENEEA. Here the CDR3 DNA reads TGTGCCAGCAGCTTACGTCGCGGGGGGGCCCCGTCAGATACGCAGTATTTT. Its protein product is CASSLRRGGAPSDTQYF.

Note on this clone: The junction and the germline gene differ at one end; a read error may be behind it. The chain combines TRBV29-1 with TRBJ1-2, with D maybe TRBD1 (5 bases). Germline V lookup: CDR1 SQVTM, CDR2 ANQGSEA. There are 15 residues in the CDR3. The CDR3 is CSIDFGQGAVYGYTF. CDR3 nucleotides: TGCAGCATTGACTTCGGACAAGGGGCCGTTTATGGCTACACCTTC.

In its sample, this clone ranks as medium-sized (0.01 to 0.1%). The genes are TRBV2 and TRBJ1-3; 10 bases agree with TRBD1. The germline gives CDR1 SNHLY, CDR2 FYNNEI. Trimming took 9 bases from V and 4 from J; bases not matched to a gene: 18. The CDR3 has 18 residues. The CDR3: CASTKTRDRGRLGNTIYF. In DNA, the CDR3 is TGTGCCAGTACGAAGACCCGGGACAGGGGTCGGCTCGGAAACACCATATATTTT.

This clone has a handful of counts. The chain uses TRBV6-4 and TRBJ2-7, with TRBD1 identical over 9 bases. V shed 5 bases, J shed 3 bases, and the junction held 5 bases outside the gene matches. The germline V gene has CDR1 MRHNA and CDR2 SNTAGT. The CDR3 is 14 residues long. DNA for the CDR3: TGTGCCAGCAGTTCGAGACAGGGGGTCTACGAGCAGTACTTC. Encoded protein: CASSSRQGVYEQYF.

By share of the sample, this clone is medium-sized. The chain is built from TRBV28 and TRBJ2-7; D perhaps matches TRBD1 (6 bases). CDR1 MDHEN and CDR2 SYDVKM come from the germline V gene. This CDR3 region has 14 residues. Between the trimmed V and J ends, which lost 6 bases and 5 bases, there was a span of 17 bases. As DNA, the CDR3 is TGTGCCAGCAGCCATTTCGGGACACTTCACGAGCAGTACTTC. This translates into CASSHFGTLHEQYF. Variable domain in full (rest from reference TRBV28 and TRBJ2-7): DVKVTQSSRYLVKRTGEKVFLECVQDMDHENMFWYRQDPGLGLRLIYFSYDVKMKEKGDIPEGYSVSREKKERFSLILESASTNQTSMYLCASSHFGTLHEQYFGPGTRLTVT.

V usage is TRBV11-3 and J usage is TRBJ1-1; D remains unclear. The germline V and J ends were trimmed by 6 bases and 0 bases, with 11 bases remaining between them. The CDR3 has 14 amino acids. The germline gives CDR1 SGHNT, CDR2 YENEEA. CDR3 sequence reads: CASRLALMNTEAFF. The CDR3, as DNA: TGTGCCAGCAGACTAGCGCTAATGAACACTGAAGCTTTCTTT.

DNA for the CDR3: TGTGCCAGCGGTCCCATTGAACGTGCGGGTGGCTACACCTTC. Its protein product is CASGPIERAGGYTF. This chain links TRBV27 with TRBJ1-2, with D hard to call. The CDR3 loop spans 14 amino acids. V lost 8 bases to trimming and J lost 7 bases, with 20 bases between them. Germline-derived CDR1 and CDR2 are MNHEY and SMNVEV (reference sequence).

CDR3 sequence: CASSLTSAEETQYF. In DNA, the CDR3 is TGCGCCAGCAGTCTGACTAGCGCCGAAGAGACCCAGTACTTC. This chain links TRBV10-2 with TRBJ2-5; 8 positions match TRBD2. With 5 bases clipped from V and 3 bases from J, the junction kept 5 bases outside the gene matches. There are 14 residues in the CDR3. Germline CDR1 reads WSHSY; CDR2 reads SAAADI.

The chain combines TRBV28 with TRBJ1-1; D gene ambiguous. With 1 base removed from V and 2 bases from J, the gap between germline ends came to 8 bases. CDR3 length: 14 residues. In germline, CDR1 is MDHEN, CDR2 SYDVKM. The CDR3 sequence: CASSLSRGNTEAFF. The DNA for the CDR3 is TGTGCCAGCAGTTTATCTCGGGGTAACACTGAAGCTTTCTTT.

CDR3 in amino acids: CASSLSRHRGQGYTF. The CDR3 DNA reads TGTGCCAGCAGTTTATCCCGGCATAGGGGGCAAGGCTACACCTTC. This chain uses TRBV28 with TRBJ1-2, with 7 bases fitting TRBD1. CDR1 is MDHEN and CDR2 is SYDVKM in the germline V gene. CDR3 size: 15 residues. Losses at the gene ends were 1 base for V and 8 bases for J; bases not matched to a gene: 10.

In this sample, this clone is medium-sized. The V gene is TRBV2, the J gene TRBJ1-1; D remains unclear. The CDR3 totals 15 residues. Germline V lookup: CDR1 SNHLY, CDR2 FYNNEI. Trimming removed 6 bases from V and 7 bases from J, with 21 bases in between. In nucleotides, the CDR3 is TGTGCCAGCAGCCCCGATTCTTGGGGTTCTGGTGAAGCTTTCTTT. Protein sequence: CASSPDSWGSGEAFF.

The genes are TRBV19 and TRBJ2-5, with TRBD1 matching 10 bases. CDR3 length: 14 residues. With V trimmed by 7 bases and J by 3 bases, 5 bases remained unmatched. The germline CDR1 and CDR2 sequences are LNHDA and SQIVND (reference sequence). The CDR3 DNA sequence: TGTGCCAGTACACCCGGGACAGGGGAAGAGACCCAGTACTTC. This gives the protein CASTPGTGEETQYF.

This clone showed up just a few times. The chain couples TRBV11-3 to TRBJ1-1; 8 bases agree with TRBD1. CDR1 SGHNT and CDR2 YENEEA come from the germline V gene. The trim removed 3 bases at V and 5 bases at J, leaving 17 bases unmatched. The CDR3 contains 18 residues. The CDR3 here is CASSLRLGVAGGGTEAFF. The CDR3 DNA is TGTGCCAGCAGCTTGAGGCTGGGTGTGGCAGGGGGCGGGACTGAAGCTTTCTTT.

This clone occurred a few times. The chain combines TRBV5-1 with TRBJ2-7, with D possibly TRBD1 on 6 matching bases. The CDR3 is 14 residues long. CDR1 and CDR2 (germline): SGHRS, YFSETQ. The V end was cut by 4 bases, the J end by 5 bases, with 16 bases between. The CDR3 DNA follows: TGCGCCAGCAGCCCACCGACAGGTACCAACGAGCAGTACTTC. Protein product: CASSPPTGTNEQYF. Full variable domain (rest looked up from reference TRBV5-1 and TRBJ2-7): KAGVTQTPRYLIKTRGQQVTLSCSPISGHRSVSWYQQTPGQGLQFLFEYFSETQRNKGNFPGRFSGRQFSNSRSEMNVSTLELGDSALYLCASSPPTGTNEQYFGPGTRLTVT.